The 28 T cell receptor beta chains in this list originate from one sample, sequenced in a study of shared clonotypes between healthy human individuals. Assay used: immunoSEQ multiplex PCR; TCRdb lists only in-frame clones, some missing. Of around 1,000,000 clones detected, 70% to 85% appear once; the ten largest clones hold over 0.8%. Sequencing was carried out using memory CD4+ T cells from PBMCs. Noted subset: CD45RA-negative fraction. The receptors originated from a young man in good health. Some clones in this sample may be carry-over from other donors' samples.

For the CDR3, the DNA is TGCAGCGTTGCTTTGGGAGCAGGGGGCTACGAGCAGTACTTC. It specifies CSVALGAGGYEQYF. The V call is TRBV29-1, the J call TRBJ2-7; 7 positions match TRBD1. V was pared by 4 bases and J by 3 bases, with 9 bases of the junction left unmatched. The CDR3 consists of 14 residues. The germline V gene encodes CDR1 SQVTM and CDR2 ANQGSEA.

The chain employs TRBV9 and TRBJ2-3; 11 bases are a match to TRBD2. CDR1 SGDLS and CDR2 YYNGEE come from the germline V gene. The CDR3 covers 15 residues. The ends lost 2 bases at V and 6 bases at J; junction bases unmatched: 5. CDR3 in amino acids: CASSVGTSGADTQYF. The CDR3 region has the DNA TGTGCCAGCAGCGTTGGGACTAGCGGCGCCGATACGCAGTATTTT.

The rearrangement uses TRBV27 and TRBJ2-2; 16 bases align to TRBD2. The CDR3 sequence is 21 residues long. Germline V gives CDR1 MNHEY, CDR2 SMNVEV (reference sequence). V was clipped by 6 bases and J by 6 bases; unmatched bases: 19. The CDR3 sequence is CASSRKSGTSGRGEKSGELFF. The CDR3, as DNA: TGTGCCAGCAGCCGAAAATCCGGGACTAGCGGGAGGGGCGAAAAGTCCGGGGAGCTGTTTTTT.

The gene calls are TRBV9 and TRBJ2-2; unclear D gene. CDR1 is SGDLS, CDR2 YYNGEE, per germline. Trimming pared 0 bases from V and 4 bases from J, leaving 10 bases between. The CDR3 runs to 15 residues. CDR3 DNA: TGTGCCAGCAGCGTAGGCCCAGGATTCACCGGGGAGCTGTTTTTT. Its translation: CASSVGPGFTGELFF. Full variable domain (rest looked up from reference TRBV9 and TRBJ2-2): DSGVTQTPKHLITATGQRVTLRCSPRSGDLSVYWYQQSLDQGLQFLIQYYNGEERAKGNILERFSAQQFPDLHSELNLSSLELGDSALYFCASSVGPGFTGELFFGEGSRLTVL.

In DNA form, the CDR3 reads TGCAGTGCTACCTCGTCGGAGACCCAGTACTTC. It translates to CSATSSETQYF. This chain connects TRBV20-1 to TRBJ2-5; no reliable D call. Trimming removed 4 bases at V and 5 bases at J, with 8 bases between. This CDR3 has 11 amino acids. Per germline, CDR1 DFQATT and CDR2 SNEGSKA (reference sequence).

On this clone itself: Other DNA sequences within the sample encode an identical CDR3. This sequence joins TRBV27 and TRBJ1-1, with D unresolved. V was pared by 3 bases and J by 8 bases, with 13 bases between. The CDR3 loop spans 13 amino acids. The germline CDR1 and CDR2 sequences are MNHEY and SMNVEV (reference sequence). CDR3 nucleotides: TGTGCCAGCAGTTTGTTGCGGACGGGCGAAGCTTTCTTT. Protein product: CASSLLRTGEAFF.

The chain links TRBV2 to TRBJ2-5; possibly TRBD1 for D (6 bases). The CDR3 length is 14 residues. The ends were cut back, 7 bases at V and 5 bases at J, with 17 bases in the middle. CDR1 and CDR2 (germline): SNHLY, FYNNEI. The CDR3 loop is CASTEGGNGETQYF. Here the CDR3 DNA reads TGTGCCAGCACCGAAGGGGGAAACGGGGAGACCCAGTACTTC.

The chain uses TRBV7-9 and TRBJ2-7; 7 positions match TRBD1. This CDR3 is built from 15 residues. Trimming removed 1 base from V and 0 bases from J; junction bases left unmatched: 3. Germline V CDR1 and CDR2: SEHNR, FQNEAQ (reference sequence). The CDR3: CASSLEQGSSYEQYF. In DNA form, the CDR3 reads TGTGCCAGCAGCTTAGAACAGGGGAGCTCCTACGAGCAGTACTTC. The whole variable domain, remainder taken from reference TRBV7-9 and TRBJ2-7, is DTGVSQNPRHKITKRGQNVTFRCDPISEHNRLYWYRQTLGQGPEFLTYFQNEAQLEKSRLLSDRFSAERPKGSFSTLEIQRTEQGDSAMYLCASSLEQGSSYEQYFGPGTRLTVT.

The gene calls are TRBV5-1 and TRBJ2-7; perhaps TRBD1 as D (6 bases). With 1 base removed from V and 5 bases from J, the gap between germline ends came to 25 bases. CDR3 size: 18 residues. Germline CDR1 is SGHRS and CDR2 is YFSETQ. This chain's CDR3 is CASSLTIGQTFRPNEQYF. The CDR3 nucleotides are TGCGCCAGCAGCTTGACCATTGGACAGACCTTTAGACCCAACGAGCAGTACTTC.

The chain couples TRBV11-2 to TRBJ2-7, with D perhaps matching TRBD1 (6 bases). Germline CDR1 is SGHAT and CDR2 is FQNNGV. The CDR3 totals 17 residues. Between the trimmed V and J ends, which lost 1 base and 5 bases, there was a span of 21 bases. The CDR3 protein is CASSLVGTLLFPDEQYF. In DNA, the CDR3 is TGTGCCAGCAGCTTAGTCGGGACACTCCTGTTCCCGGACGAGCAGTACTTC.

This chain links TRBV7-2 with TRBJ2-7, with unresolved D. The ends were cut back, 4 bases at V and 3 bases at J, with 7 bases in the middle. The CDR3 consists of 12 residues. The germline gives CDR1 SGHTA, CDR2 FQGNSA. The CDR3 coding sequence is TGTGCCAGCAGCTCACTCTACTACGAGCAGTACTTC. Translation: CASSSLYYEQYF.

The V call is TRBV5-6, the J call TRBJ1-1; unclear D gene. Germline V gives CDR1 SGHDT, CDR2 YYEEEE. CDR3 length equals 11 residues. Trimming left V 0 bases short and J 8 bases short, with 5 bases between. The CDR3 DNA is TGTGCCAGCAGCTTGGGCGGGGAAGCTTTCTTT. Translation gives CASSLGGEAFF.

This chain joins TRBV5-1 and TRBJ2-3; TRBD1 might be the D (6 bases). The CDR3 sequence is 16 residues long. Germline V gives CDR1 SGHRS, CDR2 YFSETQ. V was cut by 3 bases and J by 6 bases, with 20 bases left in between. The CDR3 DNA is TGCGCCAGCAGCTGGGTAGGCCGGGGTCAGGGGGATACGCAGTATTTT. This translates into CASSWVGRGQGDTQYF.

The chain links TRBV15 to TRBJ2-7, with 10 bases lining up with TRBD2. This CDR3 is built from 14 residues. Germline trimming cut 5 bases from V and 5 bases from J; bases unmatched to any gene: 6. Looked up from germline, CDR1 is LNHNV and CDR2 is YYDKDF (reference sequence). CDR3 sequence: CATSPRLAGNEQYF. The CDR3 nucleotides read TGTGCCACCAGCCCACGACTAGCGGGCAACGAGCAGTACTTC.

The chain has TRBV10-2 and TRBJ1-2, with 7 nucleotides matching TRBD1. This CDR3 has 15 residues. With 3 bases clipped from V and 0 bases from J, the junction kept 4 bases outside the gene matches. CDR1 is WSHSY and CDR2 is SAAADI in the germline V gene. The CDR3 reads CASSDSRGTNYGYTF. CDR3 DNA sequence: TGCGCCAGCAGTGACAGCAGGGGGACTAACTATGGCTACACCTTC.

The chain combines TRBV6-4 with TRBJ2-3; the D gene is possibly TRBD1 (5 bases). Germline CDR1 is MRHNA and CDR2 is SNTAGT. The V end lost 2 bases, the J end lost 0 bases, and 9 bases lay between the germline ends. The CDR3 totals 15 residues. CDR3 residues: CASSDRGSSTDTQYF. In nucleotides, the CDR3 is TGTGCCAGCAGTGACAGGGGAAGTAGCACAGATACGCAGTATTTT.

The chain carries TRBV5-1 and TRBJ2-1; TRBD2 agrees at 8 bases. Trimming removed 0 bases from V and 7 bases from J; junction bases left unmatched: 12. CDR1 and CDR2 from the germline V gene are SGHRS and YFSETQ. CDR3 length: 17 amino acids. CDR3 bases: TGCGCCAGCAGCTTGGCCGAAGACGGGAGGGAGGTAAATGAGCAGTTCTTC. Its protein product is CASSLAEDGREVNEQFF.

The V call is TRBV10-3, the J call TRBJ1-1; D not certain. The CDR3 sequence is 13 residues long. Germline CDR1 reads ENHRY; CDR2 reads SYGVKD. The ends were cut back, 6 bases at V and 1 base at J, with 9 bases in the middle. This CDR3 reads CAISWAANTEAFF. CDR3 nucleotides: TGTGCCATCAGCTGGGCAGCGAACACTGAAGCTTTCTTT.

The chain joins TRBV9 to TRBJ1-4, with a tentative D call TRBD1 (6 bases). The CDR3 sequence is 13 residues long. The germline CDR1 and CDR2 sequences are SGDLS and YYNGEE. The V end was cut by 3 bases, the J end by 4 bases, with 7 bases between. The CDR3 region is CASSGGLNEKLFF. CDR3 in DNA: TGTGCCAGCAGCGGGGGGCTTAATGAAAAACTGTTTTTT. Full variable domain (rest looked up from reference TRBV9 and TRBJ1-4): DSGVTQTPKHLITATGQRVTLRCSPRSGDLSVYWYQQSLDQGLQFLIQYYNGEERAKGNILERFSAQQFPDLHSELNLSSLELGDSALYFCASSGGLNEKLFFGSGTQLSVL.

The V gene is TRBV6-6, the J gene TRBJ2-7; 9 nucleotides match TRBD1. V lost 5 bases to trimming and J lost 6 bases; unmatched junction nucleotides: 8. From germline, CDR1 is MNHNY and CDR2 SVGAGI (reference sequence). The CDR3 has 14 amino acids. In nucleotides, the CDR3 is TGTGCCAGCAGTCCCCGGACAGGGGATGGCGAGCAGTACTTC. This encodes CASSPRTGDGEQYF.

The V gene is TRBV7-2, the J gene TRBJ2-2, with D possibly TRBD2 on 6 matching bases. V lost 6 bases to trimming and J lost 5 bases, with 19 bases between them. The CDR3 is made up of 16 amino acids. Germline-derived CDR1 and CDR2 are SGHTA and FQGNSA. The CDR3 DNA sequence: TGTGCCAGCAGTTATCGGGGCTCCGCGGGGACCGGGGAGCTGTTTTTT. This gives the protein CASSYRGSAGTGELFF.

The V call is TRBV5-1, the J call TRBJ2-5, with 10 bases identical to TRBD2. The CDR3 contains 15 residues. In germline, CDR1 is SGHRS, CDR2 YFSETQ. After removal of 2 bases from V and 3 bases from J, the junction contained 4 bases not matched to a gene. The CDR3 sequence is CASSLLGTSEETQYF. DNA for the CDR3: TGCGCCAGCAGCTTATTAGGGACTAGCGAAGAGACCCAGTACTTC.

This clone has a handful of counts. CDR3 loop: CASSGGQASSYNEQFF. DNA for the CDR3: TGTGCCAGCAGTGGGGGACAGGCGAGCTCCTACAATGAGCAGTTCTTC. The gene calls are TRBV6-1 and TRBJ2-1, with 8 bases fitting TRBD1. The CDR3 has 16 residues. J was trimmed by 0 bases and V by 4 bases; bases with no gene match: 5. Germline values: CDR1 MNHNS, CDR2 SASEGT.

To note about this clone: The sample holds other DNA sequences that translate to the same CDR3. The rearrangement joins TRBV30 to TRBJ2-7; tentatively, D is TRBD2 (5 bases). Trimming took off 5 bases at V and 6 bases at J, with 17 bases between the two ends. CDR1 and CDR2 (germline): GTSNPN, SVGIG (reference sequence). The CDR3 consists of 13 residues. CDR3 nucleotides: TGTGCCTGGGAGGGTCCCTTTAAGGGCGAGCAGTACTTC. Its protein is CAWEGPFKGEQYF.

This rearrangement joins TRBV27 to TRBJ1-5; no clear D. This CDR3 is built from 17 residues. Trimming cost V 2 bases and J 0 bases, with 14 bases left between them. Per germline, CDR1 MNHEY and CDR2 SMNVEV (reference sequence). In nucleotides, the CDR3 is TGTGCCAGCAGTTTAAGGTTTACAGATTATAGCAATCAGCCCCAGCATTTT. Translated: CASSLRFTDYSNQPQHF.

V gene TRBV30 combines with J gene TRBJ2-5; TRBD2 matches 11 bases. This CDR3 contains 14 residues. From germline, CDR1 is GTSNPN and CDR2 SVGIG (reference sequence). The ends lost 3 bases at V and 3 bases at J; junction bases unmatched: 3. The CDR3 nucleotides read TGTGCCTGGAGCACTAGCGGGAGTGAAGAGACCCAGTACTTC. It specifies CAWSTSGSEETQYF.

The chain has TRBV5-5 and TRBJ1-1; D gene uncertain. Trimming shortened V by 2 bases and J by 5 bases, and 10 bases separated the two germline ends. Germline CDR1 and CDR2: SGHKS and YYEKEE (reference sequence). The CDR3 runs to 13 residues. The CDR3 sequence: CASSFVSLTEAFF. Here the CDR3 DNA reads TGTGCCAGCAGCTTCGTTTCATTAACTGAAGCTTTCTTT.

This chain joins TRBV6-6 and TRBJ1-1, with 7 bases identical to TRBD1. The CDR3 has 15 amino acids. The J segment lost 4 bases and the V segment lost 5 bases, leaving 10 bases of the junction unmatched. The germline V gene encodes CDR1 MNHNY and CDR2 SVGAGI (reference sequence). The CDR3 here is CASSTGAGSPTEAFF. CDR3 DNA sequence: TGTGCCAGCAGTACAGGGGCCGGCTCGCCCACTGAAGCTTTCTTT.